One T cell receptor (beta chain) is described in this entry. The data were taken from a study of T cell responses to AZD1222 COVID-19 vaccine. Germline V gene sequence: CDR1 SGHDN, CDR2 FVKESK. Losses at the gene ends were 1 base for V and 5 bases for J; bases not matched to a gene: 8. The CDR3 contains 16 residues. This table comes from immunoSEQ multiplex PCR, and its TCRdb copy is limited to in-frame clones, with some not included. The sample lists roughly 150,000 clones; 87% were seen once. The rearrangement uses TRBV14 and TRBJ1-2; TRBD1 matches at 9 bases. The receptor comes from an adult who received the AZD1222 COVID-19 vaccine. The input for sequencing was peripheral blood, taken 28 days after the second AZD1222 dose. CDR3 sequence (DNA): TGTGCCAGCAGCCAAGGAGGGACAGGGACTGGATATGGCTACACCTTC. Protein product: CASSQGGTGTGYGYTF.